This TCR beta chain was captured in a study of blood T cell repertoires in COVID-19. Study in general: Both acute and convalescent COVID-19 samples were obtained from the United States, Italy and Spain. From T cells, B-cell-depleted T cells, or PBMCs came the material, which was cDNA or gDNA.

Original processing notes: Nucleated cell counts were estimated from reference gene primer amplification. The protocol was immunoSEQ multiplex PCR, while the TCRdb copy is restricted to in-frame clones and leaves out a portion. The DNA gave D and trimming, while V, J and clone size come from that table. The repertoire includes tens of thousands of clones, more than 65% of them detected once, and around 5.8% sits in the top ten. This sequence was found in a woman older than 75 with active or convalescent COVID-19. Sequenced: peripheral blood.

CDR3 residues: CASSVVDRGSSGNTIYF. For the CDR3, the DNA is TGTGCCAGCAGCGTAGTGGACAGGGGTTCCTCTGGAAACACCATATATTTT. V gene TRBV9 combines with J gene TRBJ1-3, with 9 bases aligning to TRBD1. The trim removed 0 bases at V and 0 bases at J, leaving 4 bases unmatched. CDR3 size: 17 residues. Per the germline V gene, CDR1 is SGDLS and CDR2 is YYNGEE.